These 3 T cell receptor beta chains were all obtained from the same sample, sequenced in a study of T cell changes during pregnancy in multiple sclerosis. The assay was immunoSEQ multiplex PCR, and TCRdb's table has in-frame clones only and misses some. The sample lists 50,000 or so clones, about 92% seen once, with 0.35% to 0.4% in the top ten. The starting material was CD4+ T cells from peripheral blood mononuclear cells, obtained before pregnancy. The receptor source for this set is a female donor with multiple sclerosis, enrolled in a pregnancy study.

The chain links TRBV2 to TRBJ2-5, with 7 bases identical to TRBD2. The CDR3 length is 17 residues. CDR1 and CDR2 from the germline V gene are SNHLY and FYNNEI. The J segment lost 0 bases and the V segment lost 4 bases, leaving 11 bases of the junction unmatched. For the CDR3, the DNA is TGTGCCAGCAGTGGAAGGTTAGCGGGCACGTACCAAGAGACCCAGTACTTC. Protein sequence: CASSGRLAGTYQETQYF.

This chain connects TRBV19 to TRBJ2-6; no clear D gene. Germline lookup yields CDR1 LNHDA and CDR2 SQIVND (reference sequence). There are 13 residues in the CDR3. The V end lost 1 base, the J end lost 12 bases, and 10 bases lay between the germline ends. CDR3 protein: CASSIAAVGVLTF. The CDR3 DNA is TGTGCCAGTAGTATAGCGGCGGTAGGCGTCCTGACTTTC.

This chain uses TRBV11-1 with TRBJ1-1; D is undetermined. Germline V gene sequence: CDR1 SGHAT, CDR2 FQDESV (reference sequence). V was pared by 2 bases and J by 5 bases, with 12 bases between. CDR3 length: 14 amino acids. The CDR3 nucleotides read TGTGCCAGCAGCTTATACTCCGCGGGGACTGAAGCTTTCTTT. It is translated as CASSLYSAGTEAFF.